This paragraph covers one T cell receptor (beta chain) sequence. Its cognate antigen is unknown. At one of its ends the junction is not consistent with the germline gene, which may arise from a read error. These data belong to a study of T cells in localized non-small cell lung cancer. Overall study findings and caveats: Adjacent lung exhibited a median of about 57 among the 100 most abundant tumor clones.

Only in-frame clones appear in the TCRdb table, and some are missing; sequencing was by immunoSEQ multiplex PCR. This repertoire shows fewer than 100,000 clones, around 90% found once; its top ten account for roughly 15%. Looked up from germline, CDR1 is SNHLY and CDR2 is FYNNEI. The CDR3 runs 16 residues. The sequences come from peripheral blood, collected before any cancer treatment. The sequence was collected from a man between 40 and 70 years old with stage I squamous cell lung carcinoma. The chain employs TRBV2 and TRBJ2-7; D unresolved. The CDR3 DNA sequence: TGTGCCAGCAGTGAAGCCACCGCTACCGCCGGCTACGGGCAGTACTTC. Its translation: CASSEATATAGYGQYF.